These 26 T cell receptor beta chains were sequenced from one sample in a study of blood T cell repertoires in COVID-19. Assay used: immunoSEQ multiplex PCR; TCRdb lists only in-frame clones, some missing. The sample shows about 210,000 clones, 80% to 85% of them seen only once. The material sequenced was peripheral blood. The receptors come from a woman in her sixties or seventies with COVID-19, enrolled during active disease.

The J gene is TRBJ1-2, the V gene TRBV18, with unresolved D. Trimming shortened V by 0 bases and J by 4 bases, and 6 bases separated the two germline ends. The CDR3 runs to 13 residues. CDR1 is KGHSH and CDR2 is LQKENI in the germline V gene. CDR3 nucleotide sequence: TGTGCCAGCTCACCACCGAACAGCTATGGCTACACCTTC. This encodes CASSPPNSYGYTF.

As concerns this clone: Other DNA sequences in this sample translate to the same CDR3. The chain carries TRBV6-5 and TRBJ1-2, with D tentatively TRBD1 (6 bases). The ends were cut back, 6 bases at V and 8 bases at J, with 10 bases in the middle. CDR1 and CDR2 from the germline V gene are MNHEY and SVGAGI. The CDR3 sequence is 11 residues long. CDR3 residues: CASSPGVGYTF. Here the CDR3 DNA reads TGTGCCAGCAGCCCAGGGGTCGGCTACACCTTC.

The CDR3 protein is CASSQPQRATEAFF. In DNA form, the CDR3 reads TGTGCCAGCAGCCAACCTCAAAGAGCCACTGAAGCTTTCTTT. This chain joins TRBV3-1 (or the pseudogene TRBV3-2) and TRBJ1-1; D not certain. This CDR3 spans 14 amino acids. Germline CDR1 reads LGHDT; CDR2 reads YNNKEL (reference sequence). V was pared by 2 bases and J by 4 bases, with 11 bases between.

CDR3 DNA: TGTGCCAGCAGTTTGTATCAAACGCGAGGCTACACCTTC. Its protein product is CASSLYQTRGYTF. The chain links TRBV28 to TRBJ1-2; the D is unclear. Trimming pared 3 bases from V and 8 bases from J, leaving 13 bases between. Germline V lookup: CDR1 MDHEN, CDR2 SYDVKM. This CDR3 has 13 residues.

This chain links TRBV6-1 with TRBJ1-5; the D is unclear. Germline CDR1 MNHNS, CDR2 SASEGT. The CDR3 has 16 amino acids. The V end was cut by 1 base, the J end by 3 bases, with 13 bases between. CDR3 sequence: CASSEGVGGFNQPQHF. DNA of the CDR3: TGTGCCAGCAGTGAAGGGGTAGGAGGGTTCAATCAGCCCCAGCATTTT.

V usage is TRBV5-1 and J usage is TRBJ1-2, with 11 positions matching TRBD1. With V trimmed by 4 bases and J by 8 bases, 10 bases remained unmatched. The germline V gene encodes CDR1 SGHRS and CDR2 YFSETQ. The CDR3 extends over 15 amino acids. The CDR3 DNA follows: TGCGCCAGCAGCCCCCTGGGCGGGACAGGGGGAGGCTACACCTTC. This codes for CASSPLGGTGGGYTF.

This clone was recorded a few times. This sequence joins TRBV6-6 and TRBJ1-5; a weak D match, TRBD1 (6 bases). The germline V gene encodes CDR1 MNHNY and CDR2 SVGAGI (reference sequence). The CDR3 length is 14 residues. Trimming removed 6 bases from V and 3 bases from J, with 12 bases in between. CDR3 in DNA: TGTGCCAGCAGGGGACACGAATTCAATCAGCCCCAGCATTTT. Translating gives CASRGHEFNQPQHF.

The genes are TRBV7-8 and TRBJ1-1, with D unresolved. Per germline, CDR1 SGHVS and CDR2 FQNEAQ. The CDR3 runs 13 residues. Trimming removed 1 base at V and 0 bases at J, with 3 bases between. The CDR3 bases are TGTGCCAGCAGCTTAGTAGTGAACACTGAAGCTTTCTTT. Amino acid sequence: CASSLVVNTEAFF.

V is TRBV15 and J is TRBJ2-7; D not resolved. The CDR3 length is 16 residues. The V and J ends lost 1 base and 7 bases respectively, with 20 bases between them. Germline assignment: CDR1 LNHNV and CDR2 YYDKDF (reference sequence). CDR3 DNA sequence: TGTGCCACCAGCAGAGGCGGAATGACTTCACTACGGGAGCAGTACTTC. Amino acid sequence: CATSRGGMTSLREQYF.

The genes are TRBV6-2 or TRBV6-3 and TRBJ2-3; 12 bases map to TRBD2. This CDR3 spans 15 amino acids. Per germline, CDR1 MNHEY and CDR2 SVGEGT. The ends lost 4 bases at V and 8 bases at J; junction bases unmatched: 7. CDR3 protein: CASSFMTSGSGTQYF. In nucleotides, the CDR3 is TGTGCCAGCAGTTTCATGACTAGCGGGAGCGGTACGCAGTATTTT.

V and J are TRBV6-6 and TRBJ1-1; D remains ambiguous. Germline lookup yields CDR1 MNHNY and CDR2 SVGAGI (reference sequence). Deletions cut 7 bases from V and 8 bases from J, with 20 bases between. The CDR3 extends over 14 amino acids. DNA for the CDR3: TGTGCCAGCATTAGGAGGACCCCGAATTACGAAGCTTTCTTT. Amino acids: CASIRRTPNYEAFF.

The chain joins TRBV19 to TRBJ1-2; D might be TRBD1 (5 bases). With 6 bases removed from V and 3 bases from J, the gap between germline ends came to 14 bases. The V gene's germline CDR1 is LNHDA and CDR2 SQIVND (reference sequence). The CDR3 sequence is 14 residues long. CDR3 sequence reads: CASSRGGDYYGYTF. The DNA for the CDR3 is TGTGCCAGTAGCCGGGGAGGGGACTACTATGGCTACACCTTC. The whole variable domain, filled in from reference TRBV19 and TRBJ1-2, reads DGGITQSPKYLFRKEGQNVTLSCEQNLNHDAMYWYRQDPGQGLRLIYYSQIVNDFQKGDIAEGYSVSREKKESFPLTVTSAQKNPTAFYLCASSRGGDYYGYTFGSGTRLTVV.

This chain connects TRBV29-1 to TRBJ2-3; 10 positions agree with TRBD2. V gave up 4 bases and J gave up 2 bases; unmatched junction bases: 9. This CDR3 has 16 amino acids. The germline CDR1 and CDR2 sequences are SQVTM and ANQGSEA. The CDR3 nucleotides are TGCAGCGTTGCTAGCGGGAGAGGCACCACCACAGATACGCAGTATTTT. Translated: CSVASGRGTTTDTQYF.

The V gene is TRBV24-1, the J gene TRBJ2-2, with D perhaps TRBD1 (7 bases). The CDR3 runs to 16 residues. Germline CDR1 reads KGHDR; CDR2 reads SFDVKD. V was pared by 0 bases and J by 3 bases, with 10 bases between. CDR3 protein: CATSDLDREDTGELFF. In DNA, the CDR3 is TGTGCCACCAGTGATTTGGACAGGGAGGACACCGGGGAGCTGTTTTTT.

V usage is TRBV6-6 and J usage is TRBJ1-4, with D unclear. Looked up from germline, CDR1 is MNHNY and CDR2 is SVGAGI (reference sequence). The V and J ends lost 2 bases and 9 bases respectively, with 19 bases between them. The CDR3 length is 16 residues. The CDR3 nucleotides read TGTGCCAGCAGTTACCAAAGCCCCCGAGGTTTGCAAAAACTGTTTTTT. Its protein is CASSYQSPRGLQKLFF.

The chain recombines TRBV24-1 with TRBJ2-3, with 7 nucleotides matching TRBD2. The V gene end was trimmed by 1 base and the J gene end by 0 bases; junction bases not matched to a gene: 3. Germline V gene data show CDR1 as KGHDR and CDR2 as SFDVKD. This CDR3 region has 16 residues. In DNA, the CDR3 is TGTGCCACCAGTGATTTAACTAGCGCCAGCACAGATACGCAGTATTTT. It specifies CATSDLTSASTDTQYF.

The chain couples TRBV6-5 to TRBJ2-3, with a tentative D call TRBD2 (6 bases). The CDR3 is 14 amino acids. The germline V and J ends were trimmed by 9 bases and 6 bases, with 19 bases remaining between them. From germline, CDR1 is MNHEY and CDR2 SVGAGI. CDR3 nucleotide sequence: TGTGCCAGTCGGGGCAACCCGGGAGTGGATACGCAGTATTTT. The encoded protein is CASRGNPGVDTQYF.

The chain joins TRBV6-6 to TRBJ2-5, with D possibly being TRBD1 (5 bases). Between the trimmed V and J ends, which lost 5 bases and 0 bases, there was a span of 25 bases. CDR3 length: 19 residues. CDR1 is MNHNY, CDR2 SVGAGI, per germline (reference sequence). As DNA, the CDR3 is TGTGCCAGCAGTCCAAGTATCCCCACAGGAAAGCCACACCAAGAGACCCAGTACTTC. It translates to CASSPSIPTGKPHQETQYF.

The chain has TRBV7-2 and TRBJ2-7; D is undetermined. Per germline, CDR1 SGHTA and CDR2 FQGNSA. V lost 6 bases to trimming and J lost 2 bases, with 8 bases between them. The CDR3 runs to 12 residues. CDR3 DNA sequence: TGTGCCAGCAGTCCGTCAGCCTACGAGCAGTACTTC. Translated, it gives CASSPSAYEQYF.

This chain uses TRBV6-4 with TRBJ2-3, with TRBD1 identical over 10 bases. The V segment lost 6 bases and the J segment 2 bases; nucleotides outside the gene matches: 8. Per the germline V gene, CDR1 is MRHNA and CDR2 is SNTAGT. The CDR3 is 16 amino acids. CDR3 sequence reads: CASRLRGTGDTDTQYF. CDR3 DNA sequence: TGTGCCAGCAGACTCCGCGGGACAGGGGACACAGATACGCAGTATTTT.

The chain uses TRBV5-1 and TRBJ1-1; TRBD1 agrees at 7 bases. The CDR3 covers 14 residues. Unmatched junction bases numbered 12, after V lost 5 bases and J lost 8 bases. Germline V gene data show CDR1 as SGHRS and CDR2 as YFSETQ. The CDR3 nucleotides are TGCGCCAGCAGAATAATGGGACAGACTCTCGAAGCTTTCTTT. It encodes CASRIMGQTLEAFF.

The rearrangement joins TRBV27 to TRBJ2-6; the D gene is possibly TRBD2 (5 bases). Trimming removed 6 bases from V and 0 bases from J, with 9 bases in between. The CDR3 covers 15 residues. Germline assignment: CDR1 MNHEY and CDR2 SMNVEV (reference sequence). The CDR3 loop reads CASSKGSSGANVLTF. In DNA form, the CDR3 reads TGTGCCAGCAGCAAAGGGAGCTCTGGGGCCAACGTCCTGACTTTC.

The chain has TRBV28 and TRBJ1-4; D is perhaps TRBD1 (6 bases). Trimming shortened V by 5 bases and J by 8 bases, and 21 bases separated the two germline ends. Per germline, CDR1 MDHEN and CDR2 SYDVKM. This CDR3 is 16 amino acids long. CDR3 nucleotides: TGTGCCAGCAGTCATACCCGACAGGCCCTGGGGGAAAAACTGTTTTTT. Its translation is CASSHTRQALGEKLFF. The whole variable domain, remainder taken from reference TRBV28 and TRBJ1-4, is DVKVTQSSRYLVKRTGEKVFLECVQDMDHENMFWYRQDPGLGLRLIYFSYDVKMKEKGDIPEGYSVSREKKERFSLILESASTNQTSMYLCASSHTRQALGEKLFFGSGTQLSVL.

The CDR3, as DNA: TGTGCCATCCGGATTAGCGGAGACCTCGTTGAGCAGTACTTC. Amino acid sequence: CAIRISGDLVEQYF. The V and J genes are TRBV10-3 and TRBJ2-7, with D perhaps matching TRBD2 (6 bases). Germline CDR1 reads ENHRY; CDR2 reads SYGVKD. Trimming took 8 bases from V and 7 from J, leaving 21 bases between them. The length of the CDR3 is 14 residues.

This sequence joins TRBV2 and TRBJ1-1, with D unclear. The CDR3 runs to 15 residues. V dropped 3 bases and J dropped 2 bases, with 13 bases sitting between them. The germline gives CDR1 SNHLY, CDR2 FYNNEI. The DNA of the CDR3 is TGTGCCAGCAGTGAGGACTTTTTGAGAAACACTGAAGCTTTCTTT. Translating it yields CASSEDFLRNTEAFF.

The CDR3 DNA is TGTGCCAGCAGTGGGACTAGCGGGAGGGAGCGGGGATGGAGGAATGAGCAGTTCTTC. This translates into CASSGTSGRERGWRNEQFF. The chain has TRBV6-1 and TRBJ2-1, with 15 bases that match TRBD2. V trimming: 4 bases; J trimming: 7 bases; junction bases outside the gene matches: 14. In germline, CDR1 is MNHNS, CDR2 SASEGT. The CDR3 has 19 amino acids.